This entry features one T cell receptor (beta chain) sequence. Its antigen remains undetermined. No much larger clone exists at a distance of one base, and base qualities are not known. Taken from the germline V gene, the CDR1 and CDR2 loops are SQVTM and ANQGSEA. V loses 4 bases of germline sequence and J loses 5 bases, and the interval between the two ends is 15 bases. From the cysteine through the phenylalanine, the CDR3 covers 14 amino acids. Left in the record is the CDR3 DNA by itself, 42 bases read in frame from the first base. The source of the sample is a study of blood T cell repertoires in COVID-19 (TCRdb year 2020). Regarding the complete study: Samples from collaborators originated in the United States, Italy and Spain and spanned both the acute and convalescent phases of COVID-19. Deeply sampled blood TCRbeta repertoires from subjects exposed to, actively infected with, or recovered from COVID-19 were included in the dataset. The repertoires were made available in a free public database intended to serve as a resource for research on the immune response to SARS-CoV-2. Where available, HLA class I and class II types were taken from metadata supplied by the sample provider and were not determined by assay-based typing. The samples were drawn from the first 160 participants of the ongoing ImmuneRACE study and from 950 to 1,500 subjects provided by 6 global collaborators. The sample metadata nearly always contained a de-identified subject ID, COVID-19 status, age in years and sex. The prospective study material was composed of cDNA or gDNA derived from T cells, B-cell-depleted T cells, or PBMCs.

The investigation overall reported the following: Clinical and demographic metadata were provided uncurated, with the amount varying by source and participant.

Each collaborating institution followed its own protocols to collect whole blood in K2EDTA tubes. For TCRbeta analysis, collaborator samples were shipped as frozen whole blood, as isolated PBMCs, or as DNA extracted from either sample type. The immunoSEQ Assay, a bias-controlled multiplex PCR, was used to amplify TCRbeta CDR3 regions from genomic DNA. The original methods were these. Nucleated cell counts per sample were estimated from amplification of reference gene primers within the assay. To quantify the absolute abundance of each unique TCRbeta CDR3 rearrangement, sequence reads were collapsed and filtered. For each sample, productive Simpson clonality was calculated as the square root of Simpson's diversity index across productive rearrangements. In TCRdb, the immuneACCESS table is reduced to in-frame sequences with V and J assigned. These tables do not hold every clone; where another copy was compared, an unresolved V gene accounts for under half, and the others remain unexplained. V and J calls and clone size follow that table, whereas D and trimming were derived from the DNA. Across this sample there are 100,000 to 150,000 clones, with approximately 80% seen only once. In total, the top ten clones hold approximately 35% of the sample.

This receptor chain uses TRBV29-1 and TRBJ2-1; TRBD1 is a possible D gene, resting on 5 matching bases. Sequencing input: peripheral blood. This TCR came from a man in his forties with active or convalescent COVID-19. The CDR3 reads as follows: CSVVRQHIDNEQFF. The nucleotide sequence is given as TGCAGCGTTGTGAGACAGCATATCGACAATGAGCAGTTCTTC.